These 26 T cell receptor beta chains were all obtained from the same sample, sequenced in a study of T cells in Graves' hyperthyroidism and ophthalmopathy (dated by TCRdb to between 2018 and 2021). The library was made by multiplex PCR. This sample was sequenced with an Illumina HiSeq 2000. The TCR beta CDR3 regions were amplified from RNA transcripts. For the first round of RT-PCR on the TCR CDR3, the HTBI primer set was used together with the Qiagen OneStep RT-PCR kit. Clones were called with MiXCR by TCRdb after fastp trimmed the public reads at Q25, and only in-frame beta chains were retained. A single entry per CDR3 protein holds the most common genes and DNA from its merged rows. This sample is represented by around 350,000 distinct CDR3 sequences; 13% to 15% of them were singletons. Roughly a fifth of the sample is in the top ten clones. The source material was blood. Receptors originate from a woman aged 55-70 years with Graves' ophthalmopathy.

This clonotype was seen at least ten times. The chain has TRBV28 and TRBJ1-6; unclear D gene. The germline gives CDR1 MDHEN, CDR2 SYDVKM. The CDR3 is 17 amino acids. V gave up 3 bases and J gave up 9 bases, with 21 bases separating them. The CDR3 loop is CASSFPAAGSGGSPLHF. Here the CDR3 DNA reads TGTGCCAGCAGTTTCCCCGCGGCTGGCTCCGGTGGTTCACCCCTCCACTTT.

In its sample, this clonotype was seen many times. The V call is TRBV20-1, the J call TRBJ2-1, with 11 bases that match TRBD2. The germline V gene has CDR1 DFQATT and CDR2 SNEGSKA (reference sequence). V lost 2 bases and J lost 7; bases outside the gene matches: 10. This CDR3 is 16 amino acids long. This CDR3 is CSARPDSGRAWNEQFF. The CDR3 bases are TGCAGTGCTAGACCGGATAGCGGGAGGGCCTGGAATGAGCAGTTCTTC.

This clonotype was detected ten times or more. The chain carries TRBV14 and TRBJ2-1; 7 bases match TRBD2. The CDR3 sequence is 12 residues long. J lost 9 bases, V lost 6 bases, and 5 bases had no gene match. CDR1 SGHDN and CDR2 FVKESK come from the germline V gene. The CDR3 spells CASSSAGVEQFF. The CDR3 DNA reads as TGTGCCAGCAGTTCCGCGGGAGTTGAGCAGTTCTTC. The full variable domain, in which reference TRBV14 and TRBJ2-1 provide the parts outside the CDR3, is EAGVTQFPSHSVIEKGQTVTLRCDPISGHDNLYWYRRVMGKEIKFLLHFVKESKQDESGMPNNRFLAERTGGTYSTLKVQPAELEDSGVYFCASSSAGVEQFFGPGTRLTVL.

This chain uses TRBV19 with TRBJ2-3; TRBD1 matches at 9 bases. This CDR3 is 16 amino acids long. In germline, CDR1 is LNHDA, CDR2 SQIVND (reference sequence). Unmatched junction bases numbered 10, after V lost 5 bases and J lost 4 bases. The CDR3 region has the DNA TGTGCCAGTAGTGTCACCGGGACAGGGAACGCAGATACGCAGTATTTT. Translation gives CASSVTGTGNADTQYF.

This clonotype appeared many times. The V and J genes are TRBV20-1 and TRBJ1-2; 9 bases fit TRBD1. Germline CDR1 reads DFQATT; CDR2 reads SNEGSKA (reference sequence). CDR3 length: 14 amino acids. Trimming at V came to 0 bases and at J to 2 bases, leaving 1 base not matched to a gene. Written as DNA, the CDR3 is TGCAGTGCTAGAGATGGACAGGGGAACTATGGCTACACCTTC. This encodes CSARDGQGNYGYTF.

This clonotype was recorded a few times. The genes are TRBV7-9 and TRBJ1-4; TRBD1 matches at 10 bases. CDR3 length equals 15 residues. Unmatched junction bases numbered 8, after V lost 5 bases and J lost 8 bases. CDR1 SEHNR and CDR2 FQNEAQ come from the germline V gene (reference sequence). In DNA, the CDR3 is TGTGCCAGCAGCCTAGGTGGACAGGGGGGCGAAAAACTGTTTTTT. Amino acids: CASSLGGQGGEKLFF.

The chain is built from TRBV19 and TRBJ2-1, with D perhaps matching TRBD2 (7 bases). CDR1 LNHDA and CDR2 SQIVND come from the germline V gene (reference sequence). V was clipped by 1 base and J by 1 base, with 11 bases between them. The CDR3 length is 16 residues. The CDR3 is CASSIGGGASYNEQFF. The CDR3 DNA sequence: TGTGCCAGTAGTATAGGGGGGGGGGCTTCCTACAATGAGCAGTTCTTC.

This clonotype was detected ten times or more. The V call is TRBV28, the J call TRBJ1-3; D not resolved. The CDR3 loop spans 15 amino acids. Trimming shortened V by 2 bases and J by 2 bases, and 10 bases separated the two germline ends. The germline gives CDR1 MDHEN, CDR2 SYDVKM. CDR3 DNA sequence: TGTGCCAGCAGTTTAACGAGGGCCGCTGGAAACACCATATATTTT. This encodes CASSLTRAAGNTIYF. The variable domain in full, completed from reference TRBV28 and TRBJ1-3, reads DVKVTQSSRYLVKRTGEKVFLECVQDMDHENMFWYRQDPGLGLRLIYFSYDVKMKEKGDIPEGYSVSREKKERFSLILESASTNQTSMYLCASSLTRAAGNTIYFGEGSWLTVV.

In its sample, this clonotype was seen a few times. The DNA of the CDR3 is TGTGCCAGCAGCGTAGGTTTAGCGGGAGCCTACAATGAGCAGTTCTTC. It is translated as CASSVGLAGAYNEQFF. The J gene is TRBJ2-1, the V gene TRBV9; 9 bases map to TRBD2. This CDR3 comprises 16 residues. Germline CDR1 and CDR2: SGDLS and YYNGEE. With V trimmed by 0 bases and J by 2 bases, 3 bases remained unmatched.

A note on this clonotype: This may come from a read error, since a much larger clone is one base off. The V and J genes are TRBV5-5 and TRBJ2-1; 7 bases map to TRBD2. CDR1 SGHKS and CDR2 YYEKEE come from the germline V gene (reference sequence). The junction had 13 bases not matched to a gene; V was cut back by 4 bases and J by 6 bases. This CDR3 contains 16 residues. The CDR3 loop reads CASSQEAGDPCNEQFF. The CDR3 nucleotides read TGTGCCAGCAGCCAAGAGGCGGGAGATCCCTGCAATGAGCAGTTCTTC.

This clonotype was found a few times. This chain joins TRBV5-1 and TRBJ1-2; D is uncertain. This CDR3 has 14 amino acids. Per the germline V gene, CDR1 is SGHRS and CDR2 is YFSETQ. The V gene lost 0 bases and the J gene lost 7 bases, with 13 bases spanning the gap. Here the CDR3 reads CASSLAGPNGGYTF. The CDR3 coding sequence is TGCGCCAGCAGCTTGGCCGGACCCAATGGTGGCTACACCTTC. The full variable domain, with the rest looked up from reference TRBV5-1 and TRBJ1-2, is KAGVTQTPRYLIKTRGQQVTLSCSPISGHRSVSWYQQTPGQGLQFLFEYFSETQRNKGNFPGRFSGRQFSNSRSEMNVSTLELGDSALYLCASSLAGPNGGYTFGSGTRLTVV.

With respect to this clonotype: A junction end diverges from the germline sequence, so it may reflect a read error. This chain's CDR3 is CSARVSGHTIYF. For the CDR3, the DNA is TGCAGTGCTAGGGTCTCTGGACACACCATATATTTT. V usage is TRBV20-1 and J usage is TRBJ1-3; unclear D gene. CDR3 length equals 12 residues. Germline V gene sequence: CDR1 DFQATT, CDR2 SNEGSKA (reference sequence).

This clonotype was seen a handful of times. V and J are TRBV6-1 and TRBJ1-3; D gene uncertain. The CDR3 runs 16 residues. Germline V lookup: CDR1 MNHNS, CDR2 SASEGT. V shed 5 bases and J shed 0 bases, with 14 bases lying between them. CDR3: CASSHGRPPSGNTIYF. CDR3 coding DNA: TGTGCCAGCAGTCACGGACGGCCGCCCTCTGGAAACACCATATATTTT.

V is TRBV7-9 and J is TRBJ2-7; possible D gene TRBD2, 5 bases. The CDR3 runs to 15 residues. Per the germline V gene, CDR1 is SEHNR and CDR2 is FQNEAQ (reference sequence). V was cut by 5 bases and J by 4 bases, with 18 bases left in between. In DNA, the CDR3 is TGTGCCAGCAGCCCTGGGGATAGCGTAGAATACGAGCAGTACTTC. Encoded protein: CASSPGDSVEYEQYF.

The chain has TRBV13 and TRBJ2-7; D remains unclear. The CDR3 length is 12 residues. Deletions cut 1 base from V and 5 bases from J, with 6 bases between. Germline CDR1 and CDR2: PRHDT and FYEKMQ (reference sequence). CDR3 bases: TGTGCCAGCAGCTTAGTATGGGACGAGCAGTACTTC. Its translation: CASSLVWDEQYF. Drawing the rest from reference TRBV13 and TRBJ2-7, the complete variable domain is AAGVIQSPRHLIKEKRETATLKCYPIPRHDTVYWYQQGPGQDPQFLISFYEKMQSDKGSIPDRFSAQQFSDYHSELNMSSLELGDSALYFCASSLVWDEQYFGPGTRLTVT.

This clonotype was detected many times. The J gene is TRBJ1-6, the V gene TRBV11-2; 8 bases are shared with TRBD1. V lost 5 bases to trimming and J lost 3 bases; unmatched junction nucleotides: 15. Germline CDR1 and CDR2: SGHAT and FQNNGV. The CDR3 spans 19 residues. The CDR3 DNA reads as TGTGCCAGCAGCCCCAAGGGACAGGCGCTCTACTTCTATAATTCACCCCTCCACTTT. It encodes CASSPKGQALYFYNSPLHF.

This clonotype occurred many times. The rearrangement links TRBV6-1 to TRBJ1-6; weak D call: TRBD1 (5 bases). Per the germline V gene, CDR1 is MNHNS and CDR2 is SASEGT. Trimming took 5 bases from V and 2 from J, leaving 10 bases between them. The CDR3 sequence is 15 residues long. DNA of the CDR3: TGTGCCAGCAGTACCCCGGGGGCCTATAATTCACCCCTCCACTTT. It yields the protein CASSTPGAYNSPLHF.

The chain links TRBV28 to TRBJ2-1; no clear D gene. Germline V CDR1 and CDR2: MDHEN, SYDVKM. Trimming took off 0 bases at V and 7 bases at J, with 7 bases between the two ends. The CDR3 is 13 amino acids. The DNA for the CDR3 is TGTGCCAGCAGTTTATGGAAGATTAATGAGCAGTTCTTC. Protein product: CASSLWKINEQFF.

This clonotype was observed many times. The rearrangement links TRBV7-9 to TRBJ2-5; D gene uncertain. The CDR3 totals 13 residues. Between the trimmed V and J ends, which lost 7 bases and 4 bases, there was a span of 13 bases. The germline V gene has CDR1 SEHNR and CDR2 FQNEAQ (reference sequence). Here the CDR3 reads CASTLLIGETQYF. The CDR3, as DNA: TGTGCCAGCACCCTTCTTATCGGAGAGACCCAGTACTTC. Full variable domain (remainder filled in from reference TRBV7-9 and TRBJ2-5): DTGVSQNPRHKITKRGQNVTFRCDPISEHNRLYWYRQTLGQGPEFLTYFQNEAQLEKSRLLSDRFSAERPKGSFSTLEIQRTEQGDSAMYLCASTLLIGETQYFGPGTRLLVL.

This clonotype appeared a few times. V gene TRBV4-1 combines with J gene TRBJ2-7; D ambiguous. The germline V gene has CDR1 MGHRA and CDR2 YSYEKL. The V and J ends lost 0 bases and 5 bases respectively, with 5 bases between them. The length of the CDR3 is 12 residues. This CDR3 reads CASSQDKDEQYF. In DNA form, the CDR3 reads TGCGCCAGCAGCCAAGATAAGGACGAGCAGTACTTC.

Concerning this clonotype itself: Since a much larger clone is just one base distant, this may be a read error. Without the conserved terminal phenylalanine or tryptophan, this CDR3 likely stems from a read error. The chain couples TRBV28 to TRBJ2-6; no clear D gene. Germline V gives CDR1 MDHEN, CDR2 SYDVKM. The length of the CDR3 is 15 residues. Trimming shortened V by 3 bases and J by 0 bases, and 6 bases separated the two germline ends. As DNA, the CDR3 is TGTGCCAGCAGTTTTGAAGCCTCTGGGGCCAACGTCCTGACTTCC. Protein product: CASSFEASGANVLTS.

This clonotype was counted ten times or more. The chain has TRBV20-1 and TRBJ2-7; 7 positions match TRBD2. The CDR3 contains 15 residues. The germline V gene encodes CDR1 DFQATT and CDR2 SNEGSKA (reference sequence). Trimming at V came to 3 bases and at J to 0 bases, leaving 8 bases not matched to a gene. This CDR3 is CSASGSSGRSYEQYF. The DNA of the CDR3 is TGCAGTGCTAGTGGGTCTAGCGGCCGCTCCTACGAGCAGTACTTC.

Ten or more counts support this clonotype. V is TRBV5-8 and J is TRBJ2-3; D gene uncertain. The CDR3 spans 15 residues. Per germline, CDR1 SGHTS and CDR2 YDEGEE. The V end lost 3 bases, the J end lost 1 base, and 12 bases lay between the germline ends. The CDR3 coding sequence is TGTGCCAGCAGCTCCAATTTACAGCGCACAGATACGCAGTATTTT. Amino acid sequence: CASSSNLQRTDTQYF. Filled out from reference TRBV5-8 and TRBJ2-3, the complete variable domain reads EAGVTQSPTHLIKTRGQQATLRCSPISGHTSVYWYQQALGLGLQFLLWYDEGEERNRGNFPPRFSGRQFPNYSSELNVNALELEDSALYLCASSSNLQRTDTQYFGPGTRLTVL.

This clonotype was recorded a few times. This chain connects TRBV5-6 to TRBJ2-1, with 7 bases matching TRBD2. The CDR3 is 17 residues long. Germline-derived CDR1 and CDR2 are SGHDT and YYEEEE. Trimming took 7 bases from V and 5 from J; bases not matched to a gene: 18. CDR3: CASHLDGEGGPNNEQFF. Here the CDR3 DNA reads TGTGCCAGCCACCTAGACGGGGAGGGAGGGCCGAACAATGAGCAGTTCTTC.

This sequence joins TRBV10-3 and TRBJ1-5; no clear D. Per the germline V gene, CDR1 is ENHRY and CDR2 is SYGVKD. V was cut by 2 bases and J by 2 bases, with 7 bases left in between. The CDR3 is 14 amino acids. The CDR3 nucleotides are TGTGCCATCAGTGAGAATCCAGGCAATCAGCCCCAGCATTTT. Amino acid sequence: CAISENPGNQPQHF.

There are a few counts of this clonotype. This may come from a read error, since a much larger clone is one base off. This rearrangement joins TRBV5-1 to TRBJ2-2; no reliable D call. Germline CDR1 and CDR2: SGHRS and YFSETQ. Trimming took off 1 base at V and 4 bases at J, with 8 bases between the two ends. The CDR3 has 14 amino acids. The CDR3 sequence: CASSLTPSTGELFF. DNA for the CDR3: TGCGCCAGCAGCTTGACACCGAGCACCGGGGAGCTGTTTTTT.